This note documents a single TCR beta chain sequence. Trimming removed 8 bases from V and 6 bases from J, with 11 bases in between. This CDR3 contains 11 residues. The germline V gene has CDR1 MNHEY and CDR2 SVGAGI. This sample was taken from a study of blood T cell repertoires in COVID-19. Study processing details: For nucleated cells, counts were estimated from reference gene primer amplification. Assay: immunoSEQ multiplex PCR; the TCRdb copy retains only in-frame clones and omits some. The D gene and trimming were derived from the DNA, and the V and J assignments and clone size from that table. The sample contains 150,000 to 200,000 clones, around 84% of which appear only once.

The J gene is TRBJ2-7, the V gene TRBV6-5; D not certain. Source material: peripheral blood. The sequence came from a woman aged 80 or over with acute or convalescent COVID-19. CDR3 DNA sequence: TGTGCCAGCTCCTATCGTCGCGAGCAGTACTTC. Its translation: CASSYRREQYF.